This T cell receptor beta chain stems from a study of CD8+CD57+ T cells in acquired aplastic anemia. V gave up 11 bases and J gave up 5 bases; unmatched junction bases: 9. The CDR3 is made up of 13 amino acids. CDR1 is SGHTA, CDR2 FQGNSA, per germline. Only patients with CD8+CD57+ cell expansion on flow cytometry were chosen for sequencing. Severe acquired aplastic anemia was present in all patients. Template material for TCR beta VDJ and CDR3 profiling consisted of genomic DNA. TCRdb processed the reads anew with MiXCR; each CDR3 protein has one entry. The sample shows about 160,000 distinct CDR3 sequences, around half of them seen only once.

The receptor was isolated from a human donor with aplastic anemia. This chain joins TRBV7-2 and TRBJ1-5; 7 positions agree with TRBD1. The sample taken for sequencing was sorted CD4+, CD8+, or CD8+CD57+ T cells (not recorded which) from PBMCs. The CDR3 reads CAGKGTVDQPQHF. The CDR3 DNA reads TGTGCCGGGAAGGGGACAGTAGATCAGCCCCAGCATTTT.